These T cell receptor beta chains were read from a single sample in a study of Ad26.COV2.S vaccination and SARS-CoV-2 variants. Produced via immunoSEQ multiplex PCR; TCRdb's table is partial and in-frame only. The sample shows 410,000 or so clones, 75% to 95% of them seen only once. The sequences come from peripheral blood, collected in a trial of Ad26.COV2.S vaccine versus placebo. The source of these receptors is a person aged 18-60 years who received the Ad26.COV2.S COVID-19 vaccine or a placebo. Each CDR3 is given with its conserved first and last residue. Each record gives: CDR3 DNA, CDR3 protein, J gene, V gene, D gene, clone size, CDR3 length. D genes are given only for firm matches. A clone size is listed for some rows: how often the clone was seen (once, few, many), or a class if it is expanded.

CDR3nt: TGTGCCAGCACTAGCGGCTCCTACGAGCAGTACTTC
CDR3aa: CASTSGSYEQYF
j_gene: TRBJ2-7
v_gene: TRBV6-6
d_gene: TRBD2
abundance: -
len: 12

CDR3nt: TGTGCCAGCAGCTTAGTCGCAGGTGGGGACGAGCAGTACTTC
CDR3aa: CASSLVAGGDEQYF
j_gene: TRBJ2-7
v_gene: TRBV7-6
d_gene: -
abundance: -
len: 14

CDR3nt: TGTGCCAGCAGTTCTCAGGGTTATACGCAGTATTTT
CDR3aa: CASSSQGYTQYF
j_gene: TRBJ2-3
v_gene: TRBV6-5
d_gene: -
abundance: -
len: 12

CDR3nt: TGTGCCAGTAGTATCTGGGCAGGTTCCTCGGTGGGGACTGAAGCTTTCTTT
CDR3aa: CASSIWAGSSVGTEAFF
j_gene: TRBJ1-1
v_gene: TRBV19
d_gene: -
abundance: -
len: 17

CDR3nt: TGCGCCAGCAGCTTATCCGGGACAGGGAGCAATGAGCAGTTCTTC
CDR3aa: CASSLSGTGSNEQFF
j_gene: TRBJ2-1
v_gene: TRBV5-1
d_gene: TRBD1
abundance: -
len: 15

CDR3nt: TGTGCCAGCAGTTTCAACGGGAGGGCCTTGTTCTTC
CDR3aa: CASSFNGRALFF
j_gene: TRBJ2-1
v_gene: TRBV27
d_gene: TRBD2
abundance: once
len: 12

CDR3nt: TGTGCCAGTAGTCCCCGGAATAAGTCACCCCTCCACTTT
CDR3aa: CASSPRNKSPLHF
j_gene: TRBJ1-6
v_gene: TRBV19
d_gene: -
abundance: -
len: 13

CDR3nt: TGTGCCATCAGCCGGACCACAGAACTTCAAGAGACCCAGTACTTC
CDR3aa: CAISRTTELQETQYF
j_gene: TRBJ2-5
v_gene: TRBV10-3
d_gene: -
abundance: -
len: 15

CDR3nt: TGTGCCAGCAGCTTAGGGCAGGGAACGAACTATGGCTACACCTTC
CDR3aa: CASSLGQGTNYGYTF
j_gene: TRBJ1-2
v_gene: TRBV11-2
d_gene: -
abundance: -
len: 15

CDR3nt: TGTGCCAGCAGTTTAAGTAGTGAAGAGACCCAGTACTTC
CDR3aa: CASSLSSEETQYF
j_gene: TRBJ2-5
v_gene: TRBV12-3/TRBV12-4
d_gene: -
abundance: -
len: 13

CDR3nt: TGTGCCAGCAGTTACGGAACCACAGGGTGGCAAGAGACCCAGTACTTC
CDR3aa: CASSYGTTGWQETQYF
j_gene: TRBJ2-5
v_gene: TRBV6-2/TRBV6-3
d_gene: -
abundance: -
len: 16

CDR3nt: TGTGCCAGTACCCCAATAAGGGGGCATAACTATGGCTACACCTTC
CDR3aa: CASTPIRGHNYGYTF
j_gene: TRBJ1-2
v_gene: TRBV19
d_gene: TRBD1
abundance: -
len: 15

CDR3nt: TGCGCCAGCAGCCAAGGCCGCCGGGGCTCTGAAGCTTTCTTT
CDR3aa: CASSQGRRGSEAFF
j_gene: TRBJ1-1
v_gene: TRBV4-3
d_gene: -
abundance: once
len: 14

CDR3nt: TGTGCCAGTACCGAGGGGGCAGGAACGCAGTATTTT
CDR3aa: CASTEGAGTQYF
j_gene: TRBJ2-3
v_gene: TRBV19
d_gene: TRBD1
abundance: -
len: 12

CDR3nt: TGTGCCAGCGCGCCCTCGGGGTTGTCTAACACTGAAGCTTTCTTT
CDR3aa: CASAPSGLSNTEAFF
j_gene: TRBJ1-1
v_gene: TRBV6-5
d_gene: -
abundance: -
len: 15

CDR3nt: TGCAGCGTTGTGGCGGAAGACAATGAGCAGTTCTTC
CDR3aa: CSVVAEDNEQFF
j_gene: TRBJ2-1
v_gene: TRBV29-1
d_gene: -
abundance: -
len: 12

CDR3nt: TGTGCCAGCAGGCGGACTAGCGGATACAATGAGCAGTTCTTC
CDR3aa: CASRRTSGYNEQFF
j_gene: TRBJ2-1
v_gene: TRBV5-6
d_gene: TRBD2
abundance: -
len: 14

CDR3nt: TGTGCCATCAGTGAGAACTATGGCTACACCTTC
CDR3aa: CAISENYGYTF
j_gene: TRBJ1-2
v_gene: TRBV10-3
d_gene: -
abundance: -
len: 11

CDR3nt: TGCGCCAGCAGCCAAGATGGACTAGCGGGACCCTACGAGCAGTACTTC
CDR3aa: CASSQDGLAGPYEQYF
j_gene: TRBJ2-7
v_gene: TRBV4-3
d_gene: TRBD2
abundance: -
len: 16

CDR3nt: TGTGCCAGTAGTCCATTGGCGCAGGGGGCAAACACCGGGGAGCTGTTTTTT
CDR3aa: CASSPLAQGANTGELFF
j_gene: TRBJ2-2
v_gene: TRBV19
d_gene: TRBD1
abundance: -
len: 17

CDR3nt: TGTGCCAGCAGTCCCGGTGCCTACGAGCAGTACTTC
CDR3aa: CASSPGAYEQYF
j_gene: TRBJ2-7
v_gene: TRBV12-3/TRBV12-4
d_gene: -
abundance: -
len: 12

CDR3nt: TGTGCCAGCAGTGAACAAACTGGAGAGACCCAGTACTTC
CDR3aa: CASSEQTGETQYF
j_gene: TRBJ2-5
v_gene: TRBV2
d_gene: -
abundance: -
len: 13

CDR3nt: TGTGCCAGCAGTGGGGCCAGTGGCTATAGCAATCAGCCCCAGCATTTT
CDR3aa: CASSGASGYSNQPQHF
j_gene: TRBJ1-5
v_gene: TRBV6-1
d_gene: -
abundance: -
len: 16

CDR3nt: TGTGCCAGCAGCTTGGTTTCACGAGGAGAGACCCAGTACTTC
CDR3aa: CASSLVSRGETQYF
j_gene: TRBJ2-5
v_gene: TRBV5-4
d_gene: -
abundance: -
len: 14

CDR3nt: TGTGCCAGCAGTAGGGGGGGAAGGAGCAATCAGCCCCAGCATTTT
CDR3aa: CASSRGGRSNQPQHF
j_gene: TRBJ1-5
v_gene: TRBV7-2
d_gene: -
abundance: -
len: 15

CDR3nt: TGTGCCAGCAGCGGGAGTTTCTACAATGAGCAGTTCTTC
CDR3aa: CASSGSFYNEQFF
j_gene: TRBJ2-1
v_gene: TRBV11-3
d_gene: -
abundance: -
len: 13

CDR3nt: TGTGCCAGTAGTACAACAGGGGGCGCAGATAGCAATCAGCCCCAGCATTTT
CDR3aa: CASSTTGGADSNQPQHF
j_gene: TRBJ1-5
v_gene: TRBV19
d_gene: TRBD1
abundance: -
len: 17

CDR3nt: TGTGCCAGCAGTTACGGGGGAACTAGCACAGATACGCAGTATTTT
CDR3aa: CASSYGGTSTDTQYF
j_gene: TRBJ2-3
v_gene: TRBV6-2/TRBV6-3
d_gene: -
abundance: -
len: 15

CDR3nt: TGCAGCGTTGTAAGAGACAACTATGGCTACACCTTC
CDR3aa: CSVVRDNYGYTF
j_gene: TRBJ1-2
v_gene: TRBV29-1
d_gene: -
abundance: -
len: 12

CDR3nt: TGTGCCAGCAGCCCCCTGGGGGCGTCCTATGGCTACACCTTC
CDR3aa: CASSPLGASYGYTF
j_gene: TRBJ1-2
v_gene: TRBV7-9
d_gene: -
abundance: once
len: 14

CDR3nt: TGTGCCAGCAGTTACCGCGGAAGAAACACCGGGGAGCTGTTTTTT
CDR3aa: CASSYRGRNTGELFF
j_gene: TRBJ2-2
v_gene: TRBV6-5
d_gene: -
abundance: -
len: 15

CDR3nt: TGTGCCAGAAGCTTTACGGGGTACCAAGAGACCCAGTACTTC
CDR3aa: CARSFTGYQETQYF
j_gene: TRBJ2-5
v_gene: TRBV7-5
d_gene: -
abundance: -
len: 14

CDR3nt: TGTGCCAGTAGTAAACGGGACAGAACTGGCACAGATACGCAGTATTTT
CDR3aa: CASSKRDRTGTDTQYF
j_gene: TRBJ2-3
v_gene: TRBV19
d_gene: TRBD1
abundance: -
len: 16

CDR3nt: TGTGCCAGCAGCCAAGATAGAGCTAGCGGGACTTACAATGAGCAGTTCTTC
CDR3aa: CASSQDRASGTYNEQFF
j_gene: TRBJ2-1
v_gene: TRBV3-1/TRBV3-2
d_gene: TRBD2
abundance: -
len: 17

CDR3nt: TGTGCCAGCAGCAAAACAGGGGGCCAACGAGAGACCCAGTACTTC
CDR3aa: CASSKTGGQRETQYF
j_gene: TRBJ2-5
v_gene: TRBV5-4
d_gene: TRBD1
abundance: -
len: 15

CDR3nt: TGTGCCAGCAGCAAAAGGGGCAGGGGTACAGATACGCAGTATTTT
CDR3aa: CASSKRGRGTDTQYF
j_gene: TRBJ2-3
v_gene: TRBV21-1
d_gene: -
abundance: -
len: 15

CDR3nt: TGTGCCAGTAGTATTACTAGCGGGAGGGCTGCAGATACGCAGTATTTT
CDR3aa: CASSITSGRAADTQYF
j_gene: TRBJ2-3
v_gene: TRBV19
d_gene: TRBD2
abundance: -
len: 16

CDR3nt: TGCGCCAGCAGCTTCGGCAGGGGGGTGAACACTGAAGCTTTCTTT
CDR3aa: CASSFGRGVNTEAFF
j_gene: TRBJ1-1
v_gene: TRBV5-1
d_gene: TRBD1
abundance: -
len: 15

CDR3nt: TGTGCCAGCAGATTGGGACACATGAACACTGAAGCTTTCTTT
CDR3aa: CASRLGHMNTEAFF
j_gene: TRBJ1-1
v_gene: TRBV7-8
d_gene: -
abundance: once
len: 14

CDR3nt: TGTGCCATCAGTGGGGGGATTGTAGAGACCCAGTACTTC
CDR3aa: CAISGGIVETQYF
j_gene: TRBJ2-5
v_gene: TRBV10-3
d_gene: -
abundance: -
len: 13

CDR3nt: TGTGCCAGATCTAGCGGGAGCATCTCCTACGAGCAGTACTTC
CDR3aa: CARSSGSISYEQYF
j_gene: TRBJ2-7
v_gene: TRBV7-6
d_gene: TRBD2
abundance: few
len: 14

CDR3nt: TGTGCCAGTAGTATTGGAACAGGGGGCATGTACGAGCAGTACTTC
CDR3aa: CASSIGTGGMYEQYF
j_gene: TRBJ2-7
v_gene: TRBV19
d_gene: TRBD1
abundance: -
len: 15

CDR3nt: TGTGCCAGCCTACCTATTTTCCCTCTAAGCACAGATACGCAGTATTTT
CDR3aa: CASLPIFPLSTDTQYF
j_gene: TRBJ2-3
v_gene: TRBV2
d_gene: -
abundance: -
len: 16

CDR3nt: TGTGCCAGCAGCGTAGCCTCGGGACATGAAGCCTACGAGCAGTACTTC
CDR3aa: CASSVASGHEAYEQYF
j_gene: TRBJ2-7
v_gene: TRBV7-9
d_gene: -
abundance: few
len: 16

CDR3nt: TGTGCCAGCAGCTCCCAAATGGGAGTAGCGGGAGGGCCTCGGAAGACCCAGTACTTC
CDR3aa: CASSSQMGVAGGPRKTQYF
j_gene: TRBJ2-5
v_gene: TRBV7-9
d_gene: TRBD2
abundance: -
len: 19

CDR3nt: TGTGCCAGCAGCCGAGTGGCCTCTTTGCGGGCCCCGATCCACGAGCAGTACTTC
CDR3aa: CASSRVASLRAPIHEQYF
j_gene: TRBJ2-7
v_gene: TRBV6-6
d_gene: -
abundance: -
len: 18

CDR3nt: TGCAGTGCTAGTTCTTTGCTAGCGGGCAACGTGAGGGGCAATGAGCAGTTCTTC
CDR3aa: CSASSLLAGNVRGNEQFF
j_gene: TRBJ2-1
v_gene: TRBV20-1
d_gene: TRBD2
abundance: -
len: 18

CDR3nt: TGTGCCAGCAGCTTACCAGGAAATAATTCACCCCTCCACTTT
CDR3aa: CASSLPGNNSPLHF
j_gene: TRBJ1-6
v_gene: TRBV7-9
d_gene: -
abundance: -
len: 14

CDR3nt: TGTGCCAGCAGCGTCTCTGCTGCAGGGGGGAGGCTCACAGATACGCAGTATTTT
CDR3aa: CASSVSAAGGRLTDTQYF
j_gene: TRBJ2-3
v_gene: TRBV9
d_gene: -
abundance: -
len: 18

CDR3nt: TGTGCCTGGAGTGTAGGGACAGGAAAGACTGAAGCTTTCTTT
CDR3aa: CAWSVGTGKTEAFF
j_gene: TRBJ1-1
v_gene: TRBV30
d_gene: TRBD1
abundance: -
len: 14

CDR3nt: TGTGCCAGCAGCCAAAGCGGGAGGGCCTGGTACCAAGAGACCCAGTACTTC
CDR3aa: CASSQSGRAWYQETQYF
j_gene: TRBJ2-5
v_gene: TRBV3-1/TRBV3-2
d_gene: TRBD2
abundance: -
len: 17

CDR3nt: TGTGCCAGCAGCTTATTGAGGGATACGCAGTATTTT
CDR3aa: CASSLLRDTQYF
j_gene: TRBJ2-3
v_gene: TRBV11-2
d_gene: -
abundance: few
len: 12

CDR3nt: TGTGCCAGCAGTTACTCGCGGGGGGGGATTAGCTCCTACAATGAGCAGTTCTTC
CDR3aa: CASSYSRGGISSYNEQFF
j_gene: TRBJ2-1
v_gene: TRBV6-2/TRBV6-3
d_gene: TRBD2
abundance: -
len: 18

CDR3nt: TGTGCCAGCAGCCTATCCCTTCCGAACACCGGGGAGCTGTTTTTT
CDR3aa: CASSLSLPNTGELFF
j_gene: TRBJ2-2
v_gene: TRBV7-2
d_gene: -
abundance: once
len: 15

CDR3nt: TGTGCCACCAGAAGGGACAGGGGAAGGAATCAGCCCCAGCATTTT
CDR3aa: CATRRDRGRNQPQHF
j_gene: TRBJ1-5
v_gene: TRBV15
d_gene: TRBD1
abundance: -
len: 15